The rows below give T cell receptor beta chains drawn from one sample of a study of technical replicates of blood from a handful of donors. Clones were sequenced by immunoSEQ multiplex PCR, and TCRdb holds only the in-frame ones, with some missing. The sample shows over 85,000 clones, about 95% of them seen only once. Sample: T cells isolated from PBMCs. The receptor set was obtained from a human donor in good health. The CDR3 runs from the conserved cysteine through the conserved F or W. The D gene is left open where the match is weak. Clone size is not always given. Where it is, it says once, few, many or a class for expanded clones.

>15|TRBD1|TRBV6-5|-|TRBJ1-5
CASREQGAVGQPQHF
TGTGCCAGCAGGGAACAGGGGGCAGTTGGACAGCCCCAGCATTTT
>15|TRBD1|TRBV6-5|-|TRBJ1-5
CASRVDRVHNQPQHF
TGTGCCAGCAGAGTAGACAGGGTCCATAATCAGCCCCAGCATTTT
>18|TRBD2|TRBV19|-|TRBJ2-1
CASSMYGEREFTYNEQFF
TGTGCCAGTAGTATGTACGGCGAGCGGGAGTTTACCTACAATGAGCAGTTCTTC
>13|-|TRBV19|-|TRBJ1-4
CASSGTTNEKLFF
TGTGCCAGTAGCGGGACAACTAATGAAAAACTGTTTTTT
>13|TRBD2|TRBV5-4|-|TRBJ2-7
CASSPGRAGEQYF
TGTGCCAGCAGCCCCGGGAGGGCGGGCGAGCAGTACTTC
>17|-|TRBV9|-|TRBJ2-7
CASSVQPLPGGAYEQYF
TGTGCCAGCAGCGTACAACCCCTCCCGGGTGGGGCTTACGAGCAGTACTTC
>15|-|TRBV21-1|few|TRBJ1-1
CASSLRDRGNTEAFF
TGTGCCAGCAGCCTACGGGACAGGGGAAACACTGAAGCTTTCTTT
>16|TRBD1|TRBV6-6|-|TRBJ2-6
CASSRLTGAGANVLTF
TGTGCCAGCAGTCGCCTCACAGGGGCTGGGGCCAACGTCCTGACTTTC
>13|-|TRBV19|-|TRBJ2-7
CASSLDSNYEQYF
TGTGCCAGTAGCTTGGACAGCAACTACGAGCAGTACTTC
>16|-|TRBV28|-|TRBJ2-6
CASSFVSYSGANVLTF
TGTGCCAGCAGTTTCGTCAGTTACTCTGGGGCCAACGTCCTGACTTTC
>15|TRBD2|TRBV27|-|TRBJ2-1
CASRARLAKYNEQFF
TGTGCCAGCAGGGCACGACTAGCGAAGTACAATGAGCAGTTCTTC
>15|-|TRBV11-2|-|TRBJ1-2
CASSLDPRRENGYTF
TGTGCCAGCAGCTTAGATCCTAGGAGGGAGAACGGCTACACCTTC
>13|-|TRBV7-2|-|TRBJ2-2
CASGPTRVGELFF
TGTGCCAGCGGGCCGACCCGCGTCGGGGAGCTGTTTTTT
>14|TRBD2|TRBV19|-|TRBJ2-2
CASKTGGSTGELFF
TGTGCCAGTAAGACGGGAGGATCCACCGGGGAGCTGTTTTTT
>13|TRBD1|TRBV30|-|TRBJ1-1
CAWSGTGVTEAFF
TGTGCCTGGAGCGGTACAGGGGTCACTGAAGCTTTCTTT
>17|TRBD1|TRBV28|-|TRBJ1-3
CASSLGTGAVSGNTIYF
TGTGCCAGCAGTTTAGGTACAGGGGCTGTCTCTGGAAACACCATATATTTT
>13|-|TRBV7-2|-|TRBJ2-5
CASSSGGEETQYF
TGTGCCAGCAGCTCAGGAGGGGAGGAGACCCAGTACTTC
>13|TRBD1|TRBV2|-|TRBJ2-5
CASHRGREETQYF
TGTGCCAGCCACAGGGGGCGGGAAGAGACCCAGTACTTC
>16|-|TRBV7-3|-|TRBJ2-3
CASSLNGRGIADTQYF
TGTGCCAGCAGCTTAAATGGCAGGGGCATCGCAGATACGCAGTATTTT
>19|-|TRBV7-9|-|TRBJ1-2
CASSSYGGREAHLGYGYTF
TGTGCCAGCAGCTCCTATGGAGGCAGGGAGGCGCACCTAGGATATGGCTACACCTTC
>16|TRBD2|TRBV9|-|TRBJ2-1
CASSVGAGVGYNEQFF
TGTGCCAGCAGCGTAGGGGCGGGAGTGGGCTACAATGAGCAGTTCTTC
>14|-|TRBV5-6|-|TRBJ2-7
CASSLGLVSYEQYF
TGTGCCAGCAGCTTGGGACTAGTCTCCTACGAGCAGTACTTC
>13|-|TRBV27|once|TRBJ2-1
CASSLVFYNEQFF
TGTGCCAGCAGTTTAGTCTTCTACAATGAGCAGTTCTTC
>13|TRBD1|TRBV27|-|TRBJ2-1
CASGTGTFNEQFF
TGTGCCAGCGGGACAGGGACGTTCAATGAGCAGTTCTTC
>14|TRBD1|TRBV6-1|-|TRBJ2-3
CASRVQGGTDTQYF
TGTGCCAGCAGAGTACAGGGGGGCACAGATACGCAGTATTTT
>13|TRBD1|TRBV29-1|-|TRBJ1-5
CSVETGRNQPQHF
TGCAGCGTTGAGACAGGGCGGAATCAGCCCCAGCATTTT
>15|-|TRBV7-9|-|TRBJ2-1
CASSLERALYNEQFF
TGTGCCAGCAGCTTAGAGCGGGCTCTATACAATGAGCAGTTCTTC
>12|-|TRBV9|-|TRBJ2-7
CASSGRSYEQYF
TGTGCCAGCAGCGGGAGGTCCTACGAGCAGTACTTC
>14|-|TRBV5-8|-|TRBJ2-5
CASSLIGGEETQYF
TGTGCCAGCAGCTTGATCGGCGGGGAGGAGACCCAGTACTTC
>15|-|TRBV18|-|TRBJ1-2
CASSPDKTDNYGYTF
TGTGCCAGCTCACCAGACAAGACAGACAACTATGGCTACACCTTC
>14|-|TRBV2|-|TRBJ1-1
CASSEYSGISEAFF
TGTGCCAGCAGTGAATATTCAGGGATAAGTGAAGCTTTCTTT
>14|-|TRBV7-8|-|TRBJ2-7
CASSLVAGFYEQYF
TGTGCCAGCAGCTTAGTGGCGGGATTCTACGAGCAGTACTTC
>14|TRBD1|TRBV6-5|-|TRBJ1-3
CASSYGQGGNTIYF
TGTGCCAGCAGTTACGGACAGGGAGGAAACACCATATATTTT
>14|TRBD1|TRBV5-8|-|TRBJ1-2
CASSGETGTYGYTF
TGTGCCAGCAGCGGAGAGACAGGGACCTATGGCTACACCTTC
>13|-|TRBV27|-|TRBJ1-2
CASSPGAGDGYTF
TGTGCCAGCAGTCCTGGGGCAGGGGATGGCTACACCTTC
>17|TRBD2|TRBV7-9|-|TRBJ2-1
CASSFPTTSGSANEQFF
TGTGCCAGCAGCTTTCCGACTACTAGCGGGAGCGCCAATGAGCAGTTCTTC
>12|-|TRBV15|-|TRBJ1-5
CATSSPRQPQHF
TGTGCCACCAGCAGCCCCCGTCAGCCCCAGCATTTT
>17|TRBD1|TRBV5-4|-|TRBJ1-3
CASSPGRIDRGGNTIYF
TGTGCCAGCAGCCCAGGAAGGATTGACAGGGGGGGAAACACCATATATTTT
>14|TRBD2|TRBV27|-|TRBJ2-5
CARKTGTRSETQYF
TGTGCCAGAAAGACCGGGACTAGATCGGAGACCCAGTACTTC
>14|-|TRBV27|-|TRBJ2-1
CASSSFDRNNEQFF
TGTGCCAGCAGTTCCTTCGACAGAAACAATGAGCAGTTCTTC
>11|TRBD2|TRBV7-9|-|TRBJ2-7
CASRTGGEQYF
TGTGCCAGCAGAACGGGGGGCGAGCAGTACTTC
>15|TRBD1|TRBV11-3|-|TRBJ1-1
CASSSFGTGNTEAFF
TGTGCCAGCAGCTCCTTCGGGACAGGGAACACTGAAGCTTTCTTT
>16|TRBD1|TRBV5-6|-|TRBJ2-2
CASSLEGQENTGELFF
TGTGCCAGCAGCTTGGAAGGACAGGAGAACACCGGGGAGCTGTTTTTT
>12|-|TRBV7-3|-|TRBJ2-7
CASSLWGEEQYF
TGTGCCAGCAGCTTATGGGGGGAAGAGCAGTACTTC
>16|TRBD2|TRBV4-1|-|TRBJ2-3
CASSQVSGRALDTQYF
TGCGCCAGCAGCCAAGTTAGCGGGAGGGCCTTAGATACGCAGTATTTT
>15|TRBD1|TRBV6-5|few|TRBJ2-5
CASSYPGTGEETQYF
TGTGCCAGCAGTTATCCCGGGACAGGAGAAGAGACCCAGTACTTC
>13|-|TRBV19|-|TRBJ1-4
CASLGEVHEKLFF
TGTGCCAGTTTAGGGGAAGTTCATGAAAAACTGTTTTTT
>16|-|TRBV9|-|TRBJ2-5
CASSVAGGSSVETQYF
TGTGCCAGCAGCGTAGCCGGCGGATCTAGCGTAGAGACCCAGTACTTC
>13|-|TRBV7-9|-|TRBJ2-2
CASSIGTTGELFF
TGTGCCAGCAGCATCGGGACAACCGGGGAGCTGTTTTTT
>15|-|TRBV19|-|TRBJ2-1
CASSPYSTSYNEQFF
TGTGCCAGTAGTCCTTATTCGACAAGCTACAATGAGCAGTTCTTC
>13|TRBD1|TRBV7-8|-|TRBJ1-5
CASSSTGSQPQHF
TGTGCCAGCAGCTCGACAGGGTCTCAGCCCCAGCATTTT
>16|-|TRBV11-2|-|TRBJ2-5
CASSLVRGGTEETQYF
TGTGCCAGCAGCTTAGTAAGAGGAGGCACAGAAGAGACCCAGTACTTC
>14|-|TRBV27|-|TRBJ1-2
CASSLDTTGFGYTF
TGTGCCAGCAGTTTAGACACCACAGGGTTCGGCTACACCTTC
>16|TRBD2|TRBV5-4|-|TRBJ2-7
CASSLALAGGSYEQYF
TGTGCCAGCAGCTTGGCACTAGCGGGAGGGTCCTACGAGCAGTACTTC
>15|TRBD1|TRBV7-9|once|TRBJ1-4
CASSLKGTDNEKLFF
TGTGCCAGCAGCTTAAAAGGGACAGACAATGAAAAACTGTTTTTT
>14|-|TRBV15|-|TRBJ2-1
CATSRDGAWSEQFF
TGTGCCACCAGCAGAGATGGGGCCTGGTCTGAGCAGTTCTTC
>16|-|TRBV6-5|-|TRBJ2-7
CASSYGVERRLYEQYF
TGTGCCAGCAGTTACGGGGTGGAGCGGCGTCTTTACGAGCAGTACTTC